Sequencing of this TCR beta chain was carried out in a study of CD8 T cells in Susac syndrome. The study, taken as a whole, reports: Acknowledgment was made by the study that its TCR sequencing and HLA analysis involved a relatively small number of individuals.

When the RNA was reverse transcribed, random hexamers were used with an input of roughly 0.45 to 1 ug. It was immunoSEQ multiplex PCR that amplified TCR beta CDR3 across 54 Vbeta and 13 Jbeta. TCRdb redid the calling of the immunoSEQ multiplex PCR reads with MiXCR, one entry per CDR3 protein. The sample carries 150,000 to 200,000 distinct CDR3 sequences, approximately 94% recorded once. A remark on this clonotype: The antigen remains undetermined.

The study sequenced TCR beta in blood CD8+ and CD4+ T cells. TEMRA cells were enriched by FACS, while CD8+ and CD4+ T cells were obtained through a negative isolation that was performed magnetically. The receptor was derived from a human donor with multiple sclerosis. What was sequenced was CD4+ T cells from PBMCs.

CDR3 residues: CASTWTGTNEQFF. As DNA, the CDR3 is TGCGCCAGCACCTGGACAGGGACCAATGAGCAGTTCTTC. The chain employs TRBV5-1 and TRBJ2-1; 8 positions agree with TRBD1. CDR1 SGHRS and CDR2 YFSETQ come from the germline V gene. After removal of 6 bases from V and 6 bases from J, the junction contained 5 bases not matched to a gene. The CDR3 sequence is 13 residues long.